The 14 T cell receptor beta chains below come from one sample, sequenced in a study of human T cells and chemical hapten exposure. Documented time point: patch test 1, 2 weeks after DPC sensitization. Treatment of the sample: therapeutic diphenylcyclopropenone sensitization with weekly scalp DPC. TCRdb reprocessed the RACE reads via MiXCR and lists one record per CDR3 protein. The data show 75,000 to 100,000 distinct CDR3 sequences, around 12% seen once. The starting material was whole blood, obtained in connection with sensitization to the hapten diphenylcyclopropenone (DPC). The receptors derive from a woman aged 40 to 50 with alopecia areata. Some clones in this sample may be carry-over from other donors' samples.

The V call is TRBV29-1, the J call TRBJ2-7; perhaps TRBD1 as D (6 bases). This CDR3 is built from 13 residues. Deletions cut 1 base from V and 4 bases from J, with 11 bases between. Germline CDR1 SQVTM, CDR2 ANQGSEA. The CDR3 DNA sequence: TGCAGCGTTGAAGGTGGCAGGGGTTACGAGCAGTACTTC. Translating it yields CSVEGGRGYEQYF.

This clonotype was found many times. Here the CDR3 DNA reads TGTGCCAGCATGGCTCAAGGGACAGATACGCAGTATTTT. Amino acids: CASMAQGTDTQYF. V gene TRBV28 combines with J gene TRBJ2-3; D call uncertain. This CDR3 has 13 amino acids. Trimming cost V 7 bases and J 3 bases, with 11 bases left between them. Germline loops: CDR1 MDHEN, CDR2 SYDVKM.

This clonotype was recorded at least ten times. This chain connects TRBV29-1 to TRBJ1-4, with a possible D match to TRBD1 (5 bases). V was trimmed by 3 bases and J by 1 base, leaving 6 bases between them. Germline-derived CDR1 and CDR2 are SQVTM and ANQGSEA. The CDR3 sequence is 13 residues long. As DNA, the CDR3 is TGCAGCGTTGACGGGGGAACTAATGAAAAACTGTTTTTT. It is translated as CSVDGGTNEKLFF.

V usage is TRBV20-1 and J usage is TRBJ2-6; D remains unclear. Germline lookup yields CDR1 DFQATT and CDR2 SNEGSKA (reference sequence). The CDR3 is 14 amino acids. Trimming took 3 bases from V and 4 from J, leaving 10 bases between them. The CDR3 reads CSASPFAGANVLTF. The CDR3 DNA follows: TGCAGTGCTAGCCCTTTTGCCGGGGCCAACGTCCTGACTTTC.

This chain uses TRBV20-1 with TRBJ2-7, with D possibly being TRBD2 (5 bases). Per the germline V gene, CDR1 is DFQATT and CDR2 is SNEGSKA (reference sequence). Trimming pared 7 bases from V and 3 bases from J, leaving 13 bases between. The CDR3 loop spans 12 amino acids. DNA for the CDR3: TGCAGTGTTCTCAGCGGAAACTACGAGCAGTACTTC. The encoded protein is CSVLSGNYEQYF.

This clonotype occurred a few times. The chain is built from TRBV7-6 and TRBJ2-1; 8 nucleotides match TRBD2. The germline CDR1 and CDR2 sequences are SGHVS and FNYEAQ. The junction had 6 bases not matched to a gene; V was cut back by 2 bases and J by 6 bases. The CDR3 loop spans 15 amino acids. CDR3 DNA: TGTGCCAGCAGCTTATGGTTAGCGGGAAGCAATGAGCAGTTCTTC. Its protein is CASSLWLAGSNEQFF.

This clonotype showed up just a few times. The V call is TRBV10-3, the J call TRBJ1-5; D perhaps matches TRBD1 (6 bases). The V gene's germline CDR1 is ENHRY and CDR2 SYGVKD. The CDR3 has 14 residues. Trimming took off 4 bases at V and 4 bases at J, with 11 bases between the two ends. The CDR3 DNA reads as TGTGCCATCAGTGCCGTACAGGGTAATCAGCCCCAGCATTTT. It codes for CAISAVQGNQPQHF.

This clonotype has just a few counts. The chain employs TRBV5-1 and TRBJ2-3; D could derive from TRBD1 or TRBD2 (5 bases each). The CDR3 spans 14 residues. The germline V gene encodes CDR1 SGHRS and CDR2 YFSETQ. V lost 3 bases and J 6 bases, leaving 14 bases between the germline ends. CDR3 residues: CASSWGTVRDTQYF. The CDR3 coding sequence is TGCGCCAGCAGCTGGGGGACGGTCCGCGATACGCAGTATTTT.

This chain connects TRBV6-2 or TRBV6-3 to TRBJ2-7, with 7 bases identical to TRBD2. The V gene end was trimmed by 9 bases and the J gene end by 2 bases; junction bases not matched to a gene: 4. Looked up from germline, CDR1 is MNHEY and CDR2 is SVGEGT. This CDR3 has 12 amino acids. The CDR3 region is CASKSGAYEQYF. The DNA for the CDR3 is TGTGCCAGTAAAAGCGGGGCCTACGAGCAGTACTTC.

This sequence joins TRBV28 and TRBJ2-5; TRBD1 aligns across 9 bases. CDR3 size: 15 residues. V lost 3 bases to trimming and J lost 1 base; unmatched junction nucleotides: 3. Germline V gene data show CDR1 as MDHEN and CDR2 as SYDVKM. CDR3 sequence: CASSFGGQGQETQYF. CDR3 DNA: TGTGCCAGCAGTTTCGGGGGACAGGGCCAAGAGACCCAGTACTTC.

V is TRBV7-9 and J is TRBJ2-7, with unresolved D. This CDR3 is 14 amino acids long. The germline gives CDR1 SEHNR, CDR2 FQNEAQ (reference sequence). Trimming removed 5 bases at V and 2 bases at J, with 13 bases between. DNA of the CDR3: TGTGCCAGCAGCCTATTTGCTGACCCCTACGAGCAGTACTTC. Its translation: CASSLFADPYEQYF.

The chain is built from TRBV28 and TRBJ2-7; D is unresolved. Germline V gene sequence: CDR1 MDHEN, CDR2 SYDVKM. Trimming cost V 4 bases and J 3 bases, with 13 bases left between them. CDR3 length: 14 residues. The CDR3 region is CASSSGSENYEQYF. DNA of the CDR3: TGTGCCAGCAGTTCGGGTTCCGAGAACTACGAGCAGTACTTC.

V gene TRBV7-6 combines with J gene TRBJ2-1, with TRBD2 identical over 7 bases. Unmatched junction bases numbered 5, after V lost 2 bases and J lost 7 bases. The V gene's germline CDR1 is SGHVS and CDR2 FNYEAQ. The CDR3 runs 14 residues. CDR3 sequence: CASSLPGGKNEQFF. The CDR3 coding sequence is TGTGCCAGCAGCTTACCGGGAGGAAAAAATGAGCAGTTCTTC.

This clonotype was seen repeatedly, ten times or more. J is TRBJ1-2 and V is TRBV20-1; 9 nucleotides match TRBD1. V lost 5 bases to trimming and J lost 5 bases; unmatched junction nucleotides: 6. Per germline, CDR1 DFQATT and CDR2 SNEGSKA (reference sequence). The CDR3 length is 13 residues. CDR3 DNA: TGCAGTGCTCCGGGACAGGGTTGGTATGGCTACACCTTC. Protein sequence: CSAPGQGWYGYTF.